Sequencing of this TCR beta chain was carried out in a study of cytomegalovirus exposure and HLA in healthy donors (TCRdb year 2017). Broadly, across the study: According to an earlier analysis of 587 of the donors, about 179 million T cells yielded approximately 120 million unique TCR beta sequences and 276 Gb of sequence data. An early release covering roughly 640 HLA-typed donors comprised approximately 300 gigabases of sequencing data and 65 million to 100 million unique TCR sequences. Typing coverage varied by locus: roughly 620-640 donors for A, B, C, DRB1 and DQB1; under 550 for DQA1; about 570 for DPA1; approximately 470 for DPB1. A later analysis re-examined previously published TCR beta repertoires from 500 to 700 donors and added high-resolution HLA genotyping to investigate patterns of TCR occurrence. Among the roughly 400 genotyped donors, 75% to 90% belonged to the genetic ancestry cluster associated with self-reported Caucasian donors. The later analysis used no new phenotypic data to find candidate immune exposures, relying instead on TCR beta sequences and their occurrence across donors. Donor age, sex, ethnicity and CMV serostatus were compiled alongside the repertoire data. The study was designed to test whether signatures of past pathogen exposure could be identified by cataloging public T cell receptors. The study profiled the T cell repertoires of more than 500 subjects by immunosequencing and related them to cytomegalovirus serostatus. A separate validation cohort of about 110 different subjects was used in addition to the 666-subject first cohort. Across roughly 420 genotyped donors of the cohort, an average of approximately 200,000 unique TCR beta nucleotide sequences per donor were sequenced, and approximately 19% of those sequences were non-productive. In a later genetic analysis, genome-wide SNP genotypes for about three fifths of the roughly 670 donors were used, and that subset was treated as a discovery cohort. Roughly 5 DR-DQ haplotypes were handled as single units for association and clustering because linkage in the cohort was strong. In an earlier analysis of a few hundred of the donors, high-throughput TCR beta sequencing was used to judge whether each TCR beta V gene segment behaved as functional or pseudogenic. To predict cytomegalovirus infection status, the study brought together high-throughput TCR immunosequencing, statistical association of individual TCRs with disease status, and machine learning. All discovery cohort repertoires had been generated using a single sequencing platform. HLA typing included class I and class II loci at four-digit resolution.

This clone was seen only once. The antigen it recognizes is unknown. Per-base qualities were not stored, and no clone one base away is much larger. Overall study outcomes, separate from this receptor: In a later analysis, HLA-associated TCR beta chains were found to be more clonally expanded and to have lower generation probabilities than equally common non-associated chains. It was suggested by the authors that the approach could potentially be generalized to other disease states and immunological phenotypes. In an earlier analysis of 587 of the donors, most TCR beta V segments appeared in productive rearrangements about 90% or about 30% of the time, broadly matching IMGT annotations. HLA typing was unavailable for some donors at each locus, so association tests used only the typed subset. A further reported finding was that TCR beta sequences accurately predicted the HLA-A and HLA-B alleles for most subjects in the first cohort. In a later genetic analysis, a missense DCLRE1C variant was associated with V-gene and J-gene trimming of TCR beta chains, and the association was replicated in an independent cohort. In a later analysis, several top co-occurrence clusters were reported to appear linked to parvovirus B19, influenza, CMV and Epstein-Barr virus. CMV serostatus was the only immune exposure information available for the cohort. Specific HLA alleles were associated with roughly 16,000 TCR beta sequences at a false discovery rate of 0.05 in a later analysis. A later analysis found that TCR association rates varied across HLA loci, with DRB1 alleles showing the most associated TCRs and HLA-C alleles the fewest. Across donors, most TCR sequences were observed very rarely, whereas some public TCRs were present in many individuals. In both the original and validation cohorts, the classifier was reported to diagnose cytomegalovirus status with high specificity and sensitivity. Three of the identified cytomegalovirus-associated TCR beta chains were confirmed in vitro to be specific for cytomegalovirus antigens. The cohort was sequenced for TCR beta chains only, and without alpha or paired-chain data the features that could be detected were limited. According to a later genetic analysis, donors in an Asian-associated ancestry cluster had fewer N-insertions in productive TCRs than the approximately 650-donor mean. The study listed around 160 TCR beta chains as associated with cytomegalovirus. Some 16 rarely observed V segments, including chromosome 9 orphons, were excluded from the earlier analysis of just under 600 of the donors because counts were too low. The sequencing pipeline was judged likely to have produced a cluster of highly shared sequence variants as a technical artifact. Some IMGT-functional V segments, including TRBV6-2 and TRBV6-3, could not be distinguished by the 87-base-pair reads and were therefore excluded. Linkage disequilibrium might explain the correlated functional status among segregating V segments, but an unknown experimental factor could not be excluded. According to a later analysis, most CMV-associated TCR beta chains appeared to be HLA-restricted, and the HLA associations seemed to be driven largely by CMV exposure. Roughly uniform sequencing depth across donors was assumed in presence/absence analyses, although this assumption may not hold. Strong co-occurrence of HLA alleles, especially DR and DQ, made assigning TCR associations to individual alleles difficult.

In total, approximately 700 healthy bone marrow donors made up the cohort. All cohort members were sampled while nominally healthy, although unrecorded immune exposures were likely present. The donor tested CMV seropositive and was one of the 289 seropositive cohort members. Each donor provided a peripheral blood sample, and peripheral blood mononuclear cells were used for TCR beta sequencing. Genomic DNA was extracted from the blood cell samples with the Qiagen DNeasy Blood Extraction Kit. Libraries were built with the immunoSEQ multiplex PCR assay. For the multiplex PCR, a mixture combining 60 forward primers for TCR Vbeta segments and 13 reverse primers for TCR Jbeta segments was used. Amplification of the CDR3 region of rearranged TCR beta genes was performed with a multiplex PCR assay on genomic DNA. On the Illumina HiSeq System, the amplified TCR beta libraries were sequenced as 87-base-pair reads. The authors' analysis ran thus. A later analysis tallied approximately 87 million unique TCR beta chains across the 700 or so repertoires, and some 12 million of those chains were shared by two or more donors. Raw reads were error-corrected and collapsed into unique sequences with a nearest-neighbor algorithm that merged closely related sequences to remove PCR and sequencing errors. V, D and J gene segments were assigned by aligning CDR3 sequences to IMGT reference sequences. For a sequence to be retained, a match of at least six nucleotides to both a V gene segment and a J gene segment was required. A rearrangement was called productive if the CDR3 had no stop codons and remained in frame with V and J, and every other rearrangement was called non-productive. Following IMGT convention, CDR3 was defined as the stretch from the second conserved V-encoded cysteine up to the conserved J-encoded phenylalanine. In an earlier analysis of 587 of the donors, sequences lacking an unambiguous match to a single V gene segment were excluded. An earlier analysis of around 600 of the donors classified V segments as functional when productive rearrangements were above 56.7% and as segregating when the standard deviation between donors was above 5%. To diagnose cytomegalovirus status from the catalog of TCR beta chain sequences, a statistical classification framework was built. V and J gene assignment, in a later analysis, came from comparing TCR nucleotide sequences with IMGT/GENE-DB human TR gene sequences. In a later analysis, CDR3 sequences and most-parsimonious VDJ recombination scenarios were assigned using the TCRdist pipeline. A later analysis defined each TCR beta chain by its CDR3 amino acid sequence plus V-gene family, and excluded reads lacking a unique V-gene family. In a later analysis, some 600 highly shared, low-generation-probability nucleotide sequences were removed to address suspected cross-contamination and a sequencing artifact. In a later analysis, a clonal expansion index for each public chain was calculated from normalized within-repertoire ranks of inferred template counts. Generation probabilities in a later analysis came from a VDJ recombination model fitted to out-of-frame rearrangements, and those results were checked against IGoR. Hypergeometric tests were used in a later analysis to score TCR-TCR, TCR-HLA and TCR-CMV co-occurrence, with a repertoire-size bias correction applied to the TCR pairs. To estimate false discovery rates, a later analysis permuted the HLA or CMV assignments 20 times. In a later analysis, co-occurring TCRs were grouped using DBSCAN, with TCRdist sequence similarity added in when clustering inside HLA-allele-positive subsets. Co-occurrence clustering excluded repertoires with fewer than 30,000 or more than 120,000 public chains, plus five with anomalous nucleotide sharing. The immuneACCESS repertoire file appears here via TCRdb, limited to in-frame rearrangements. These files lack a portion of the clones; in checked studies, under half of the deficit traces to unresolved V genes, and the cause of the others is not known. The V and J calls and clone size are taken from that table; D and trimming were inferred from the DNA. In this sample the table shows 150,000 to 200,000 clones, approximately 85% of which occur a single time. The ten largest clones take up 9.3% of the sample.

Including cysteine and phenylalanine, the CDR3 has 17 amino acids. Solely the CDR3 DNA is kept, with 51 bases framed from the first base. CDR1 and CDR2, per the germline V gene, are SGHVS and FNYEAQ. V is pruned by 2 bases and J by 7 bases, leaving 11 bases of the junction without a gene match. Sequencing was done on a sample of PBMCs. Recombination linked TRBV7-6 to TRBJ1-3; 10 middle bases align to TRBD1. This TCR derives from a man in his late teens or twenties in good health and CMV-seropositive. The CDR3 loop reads CASSLSNRDRGGNTIYF. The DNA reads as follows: TGTGCCAGCAGCTTATCGAACCGGGACAGGGGTGGGAACACCATATATTTT.